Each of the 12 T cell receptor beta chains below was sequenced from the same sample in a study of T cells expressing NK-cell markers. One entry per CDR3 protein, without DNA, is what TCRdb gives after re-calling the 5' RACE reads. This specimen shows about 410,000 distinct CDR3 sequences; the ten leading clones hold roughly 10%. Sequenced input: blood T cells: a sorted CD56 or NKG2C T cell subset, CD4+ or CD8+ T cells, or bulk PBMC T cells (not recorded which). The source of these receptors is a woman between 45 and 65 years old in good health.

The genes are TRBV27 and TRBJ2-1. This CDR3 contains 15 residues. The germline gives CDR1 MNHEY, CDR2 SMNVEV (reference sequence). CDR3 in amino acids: CASSSHIAVNNEQFF.

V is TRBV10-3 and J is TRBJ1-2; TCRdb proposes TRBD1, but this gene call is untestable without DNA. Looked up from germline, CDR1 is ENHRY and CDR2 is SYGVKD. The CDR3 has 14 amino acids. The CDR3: CAIGRDPSRVGYTF.

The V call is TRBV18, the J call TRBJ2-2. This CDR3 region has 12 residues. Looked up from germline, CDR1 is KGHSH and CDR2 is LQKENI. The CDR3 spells CASSTGTGELFF.

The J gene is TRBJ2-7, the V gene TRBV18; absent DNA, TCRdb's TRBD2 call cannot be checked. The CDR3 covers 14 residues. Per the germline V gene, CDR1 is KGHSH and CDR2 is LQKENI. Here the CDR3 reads CASSSGLANYEQYF. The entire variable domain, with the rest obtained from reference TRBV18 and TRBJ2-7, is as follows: NAGVMQNPRHLVRRRGQEARLRCSPMKGHSHVYWYRQLPEEGLKFMVYLQKENIIDESGMPKERFSAEFPKEGPSILRIQQVVRGDSAAYFCASSSGLANYEQYFGPGTRLTVT.

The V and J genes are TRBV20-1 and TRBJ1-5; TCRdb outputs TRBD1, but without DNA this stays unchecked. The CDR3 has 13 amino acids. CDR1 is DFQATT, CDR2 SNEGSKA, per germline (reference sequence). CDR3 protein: CSASGDRNQPQHF.

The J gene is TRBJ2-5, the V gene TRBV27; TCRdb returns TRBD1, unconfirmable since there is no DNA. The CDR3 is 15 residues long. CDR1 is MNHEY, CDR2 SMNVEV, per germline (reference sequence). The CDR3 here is CASRLSTGNQETQYF.

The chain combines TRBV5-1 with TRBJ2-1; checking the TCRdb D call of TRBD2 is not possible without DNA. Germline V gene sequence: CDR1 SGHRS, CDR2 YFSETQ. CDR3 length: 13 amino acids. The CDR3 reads CASSLGAGDEQFF.

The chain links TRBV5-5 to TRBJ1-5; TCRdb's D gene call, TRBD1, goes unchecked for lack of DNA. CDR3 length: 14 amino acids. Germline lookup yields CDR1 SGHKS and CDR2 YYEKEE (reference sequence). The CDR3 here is CASSPETSNQPQHF.

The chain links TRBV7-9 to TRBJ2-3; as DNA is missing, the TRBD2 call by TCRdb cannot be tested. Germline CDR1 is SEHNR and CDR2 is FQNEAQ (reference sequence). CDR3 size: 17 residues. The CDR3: CASSLGSAGGFTDTQYF.

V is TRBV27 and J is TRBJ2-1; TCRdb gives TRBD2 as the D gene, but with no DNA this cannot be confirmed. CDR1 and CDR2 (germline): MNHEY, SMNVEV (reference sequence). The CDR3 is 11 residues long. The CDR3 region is CASKSGPEQFF.

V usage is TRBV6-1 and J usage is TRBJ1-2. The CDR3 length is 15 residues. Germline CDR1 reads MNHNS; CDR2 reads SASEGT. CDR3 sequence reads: CASSEASSKGYGYTF.

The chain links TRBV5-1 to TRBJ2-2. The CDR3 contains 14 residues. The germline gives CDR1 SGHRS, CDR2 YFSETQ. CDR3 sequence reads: CASSPEAGGGELFF.